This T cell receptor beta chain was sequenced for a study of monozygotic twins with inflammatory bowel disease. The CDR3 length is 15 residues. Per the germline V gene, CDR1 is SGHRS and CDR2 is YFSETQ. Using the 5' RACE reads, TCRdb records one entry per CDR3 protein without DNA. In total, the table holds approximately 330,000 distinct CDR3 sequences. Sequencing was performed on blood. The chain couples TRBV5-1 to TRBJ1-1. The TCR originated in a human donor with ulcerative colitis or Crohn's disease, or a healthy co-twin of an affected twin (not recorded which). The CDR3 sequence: CASSLGGSMNTEAFF.